Reported below is one TCR beta chain. The donors, all healthy, were Caucasians living in Russia, aged roughly 6 to 95. Each sample yielded at least 5 micrograms of PBMC total RNA. For the second PCR, which ran for about 6 to 11 cycles, a sample-barcoded 5' primer and a J-beta primer mix were used. A minimum of 3 million CDR3-containing paired-end reads was obtained for each sample. TCRdb processed the 5' RACE reads anew with MiXCR; each CDR3 protein has one entry. The table lists 650,000 to 800,000 distinct CDR3 sequences, 40% to 50% of them singletons. This CDR3 has 16 residues. V dropped 0 bases and J dropped 0 bases, with 12 bases sitting between them. Germline V gene lookup returns CDR1 GTSNPN and CDR2 SVGIG (reference sequence). This entry is derived from a study of blood T cells in healthy people across ages. Study at large: Roughly one uniquely barcoded beta molecule per two T cells was captured.

Sequencing input: blood. This clonotype was sampled from a man aged 55 to 70 in good health. V and J are TRBV30 and TRBJ2-4, with D possibly matching TRBD2 (5 bases). CDR3 DNA: TGTGCCTGGAGTGTACGGCTAGGACTAGCCAAAAACATTCAGTACTTC. It yields the protein CAWSVRLGLAKNIQYF.